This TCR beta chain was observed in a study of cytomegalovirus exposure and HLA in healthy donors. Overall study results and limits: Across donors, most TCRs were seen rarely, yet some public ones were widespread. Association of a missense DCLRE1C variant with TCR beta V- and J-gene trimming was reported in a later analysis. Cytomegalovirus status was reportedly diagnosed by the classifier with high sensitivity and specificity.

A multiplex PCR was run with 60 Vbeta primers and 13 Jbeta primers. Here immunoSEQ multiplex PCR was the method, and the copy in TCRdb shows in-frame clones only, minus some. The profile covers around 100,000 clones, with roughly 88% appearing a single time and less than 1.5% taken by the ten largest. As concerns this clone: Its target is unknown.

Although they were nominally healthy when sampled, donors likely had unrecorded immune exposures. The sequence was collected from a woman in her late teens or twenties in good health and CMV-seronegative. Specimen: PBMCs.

CDR3 in amino acids: CASSSDTGTGTTAFF. CDR3 in DNA: TGTGCCAGCAGCTCGGACACCGGGACAGGGACGACAGCTTTCTTT. The chain uses TRBV11-2 and TRBJ1-1, with 9 bases aligning to TRBD1. The V gene's germline CDR1 is SGHAT and CDR2 FQNNGV. The V gene end was trimmed by 4 bases and the J gene end by 10 bases; junction bases not matched to a gene: 13. CDR3 length: 15 amino acids.